Presented here are 12 T cell receptor beta chains from one specimen sequenced in a study of shared clonotypes between healthy human individuals. Libraries were prepared by immunoSEQ multiplex PCR; TCRdb keeps only in-frame clonotypes and omits some of them. The repertoire holds 450,000 to 500,000 clones, 70% to 85% seen once, with approximately 12% in the top ten. The sample consisted of PBMCs. These receptors were obtained from a woman between 40 and 55 years old in good health. Some clones in this sample may be carry-over from other donors' samples.

The chain joins TRBV7-2 to TRBJ1-3; TRBD1 might be the D (5 bases). This CDR3 is 16 amino acids long. Germline V gene data show CDR1 as SGHTA and CDR2 as FQGNSA. V gave up 1 base and J gave up 0 bases, with 10 bases separating them. CDR3: CASSLGPQGSGNTIYF. CDR3 bases: TGTGCCAGCAGCTTAGGACCCCAGGGCTCTGGAAACACCATATATTTT.

The chain links TRBV9 to TRBJ1-1; 8 nucleotides match TRBD1. CDR3 length: 15 amino acids. V was pared by 5 bases and J by 5 bases, with 11 bases of the junction left unmatched. The germline CDR1 and CDR2 sequences are SGDLS and YYNGEE. The CDR3 region has the DNA TGTGCCAGCAGTCTACTACAGGGGGTAGAGACTGAAGCTTTCTTT. Its protein is CASSLLQGVETEAFF.

The chain carries TRBV25-1 and TRBJ2-7; 11 bases align to TRBD1. J lost 5 bases, V lost 7 bases, and 4 bases had no gene match. The length of the CDR3 is 13 residues. Germline-derived CDR1 and CDR2 are MGHDK and SYGVNS. The CDR3 here is CASTDRGRNEQYF. The CDR3 DNA follows: TGTGCCAGCACGGACAGGGGGCGCAACGAGCAGTACTTC.

This chain links TRBV2 with TRBJ1-3; tentative D call: TRBD1 (6 bases). V was trimmed by 11 bases and J by 0 bases, leaving 14 bases between them. CDR1 is SNHLY and CDR2 is FYNNEI in the germline V gene. This CDR3 spans 14 amino acids. CDR3 bases: TGTGCCGGCGCCCGGACAGACTCTGGAAACACCATATATTTT. It is translated as CAGARTDSGNTIYF.

The V gene is TRBV6-5, the J gene TRBJ2-7; D uncertain. Germline V gene sequence: CDR1 MNHEY, CDR2 SVGAGI. This CDR3 has 14 amino acids. V was cut by 5 bases and J by 5 bases, with 16 bases left in between. In DNA form, the CDR3 reads TGTGCCAGCAGTCTGAAACTTGCATCCAACGAGCAGTACTTC. As protein: CASSLKLASNEQYF.

The chain uses TRBV18 and TRBJ2-7; TRBD1 is a possible D gene (5 bases). The CDR3 totals 15 residues. V lost 3 bases and J lost 5, with 17 bases in between. Germline V gives CDR1 KGHSH, CDR2 LQKENI. For the CDR3, the DNA is TGTGCCAGCTCACCCCGGGCAGGGAAGGCGGACGAGCAGTACTTC. Amino acid sequence: CASSPRAGKADEQYF.

V is TRBV5-8 and J is TRBJ1-2, with D uncertain. V lost 0 bases, J lost 4 bases, and 10 bases lay in between. The CDR3 length is 14 residues. CDR1 is SGHTS and CDR2 is YDEGEE in the germline V gene. DNA of the CDR3: TGTGCCAGCAGCTTGGTACTAACCCCCTATGGCTACACCTTC. This translates into CASSLVLTPYGYTF.

The chain recombines TRBV11-2 with TRBJ2-5; maybe TRBD1 (6 bases). The CDR3 extends over 15 amino acids. V was shortened by 3 bases and J by 2 bases, with 13 bases between the two germline ends. CDR1 and CDR2 (germline): SGHAT, FQNNGV. The CDR3 DNA is TGTGCCAGCAGCTTCACCAGGGGAAGGCAAGAGACCCAGTACTTC. Translated, it gives CASSFTRGRQETQYF.

This CDR3 is CASSLIDTAEQYF. The CDR3 DNA follows: TGTGCCAGCAGTTTAATAGACACCGCCGAGCAGTACTTC. This chain connects TRBV27 to TRBJ2-7, with D hard to call. Germline values: CDR1 MNHEY, CDR2 SMNVEV (reference sequence). Trimming pared 2 bases from V and 6 bases from J, leaving 11 bases between. CDR3 length equals 13 residues.

The gene calls are TRBV28 and TRBJ2-3, with 9 nucleotides matching TRBD1. V was clipped by 5 bases and J by 1 base; unmatched bases: 19. The CDR3 is 20 amino acids. CDR1 MDHEN and CDR2 SYDVKM come from the germline V gene. For the CDR3, the DNA is TGTGCCAGCAGTCCCCTAAGGCTTACAGGGGGCTATGTAGGCACAGATACGCAGTATTTT. This encodes CASSPLRLTGGYVGTDTQYF.

The rearrangement links TRBV15 to TRBJ2-3; 10 nucleotides match TRBD2. Per germline, CDR1 LNHNV and CDR2 YYDKDF (reference sequence). This CDR3 has 18 residues. The V gene end was trimmed by 3 bases and the J gene end by 2 bases; junction bases not matched to a gene: 11. CDR3 bases: TGTGCCACCAGCAGCTTACCGGATAGCGGGAGGCTCACAGATACGCAGTATTTT. Its translation is CATSSLPDSGRLTDTQYF.

V and J are TRBV2 and TRBJ2-7; D is unresolved. The germline gives CDR1 SNHLY, CDR2 FYNNEI. The V gene lost 3 bases and the J gene lost 0 bases, with 9 bases spanning the gap. The CDR3 consists of 14 residues. The CDR3 reads CASSESAFSYEQYF. The CDR3, as DNA: TGTGCCAGCAGTGAGAGTGCATTCTCCTACGAGCAGTACTTC. Full variable domain (remainder filled in from reference TRBV2 and TRBJ2-7): EPEVTQTPSHQVTQMGQEVILRCVPISNHLYFYWYRQILGQKVEFLVSFYNNEISEKSEIFDDQFSVERPDGSNFTLKIRSTKLEDSAMYFCASSESAFSYEQYFGPGTRLTVT.